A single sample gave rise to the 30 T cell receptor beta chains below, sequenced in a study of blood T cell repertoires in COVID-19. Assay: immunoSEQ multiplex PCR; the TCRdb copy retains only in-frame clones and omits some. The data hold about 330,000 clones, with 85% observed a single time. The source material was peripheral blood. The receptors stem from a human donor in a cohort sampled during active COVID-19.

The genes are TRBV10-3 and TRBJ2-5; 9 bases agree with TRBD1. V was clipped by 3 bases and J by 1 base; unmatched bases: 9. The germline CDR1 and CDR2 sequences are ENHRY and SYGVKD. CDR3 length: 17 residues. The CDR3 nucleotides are TGTGCCATCAGTGAAGCTCCCGGGACAGGGTTCCAAGAGACCCAGTACTTC. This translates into CAISEAPGTGFQETQYF.

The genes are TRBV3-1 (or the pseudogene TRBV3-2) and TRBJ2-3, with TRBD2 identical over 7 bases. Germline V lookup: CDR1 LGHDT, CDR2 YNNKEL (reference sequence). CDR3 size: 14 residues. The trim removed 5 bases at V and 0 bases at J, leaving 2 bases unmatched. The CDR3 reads CASSGGESTDTQYF. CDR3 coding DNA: TGTGCCAGCAGCGGGGGGGAGAGCACAGATACGCAGTATTTT.

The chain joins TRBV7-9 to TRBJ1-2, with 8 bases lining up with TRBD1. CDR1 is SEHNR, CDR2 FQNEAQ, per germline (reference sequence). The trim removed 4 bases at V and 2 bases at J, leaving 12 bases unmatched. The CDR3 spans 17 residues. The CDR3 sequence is CASSSSGQGRANYGYTF. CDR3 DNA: TGTGCCAGCAGCTCCTCCGGACAGGGACGGGCAAACTATGGCTACACCTTC.

CDR3 sequence: CSVGDTEASEQYF. The CDR3 coding sequence is TGCAGCGTTGGGGACACGGAGGCCTCCGAGCAGTACTTC. V usage is TRBV29-1 and J usage is TRBJ2-7; tentative D call: TRBD1 (6 bases). Germline CDR1 reads SQVTM; CDR2 reads ANQGSEA. CDR3 length equals 13 residues. V was pared by 4 bases and J by 6 bases, with 16 bases between.

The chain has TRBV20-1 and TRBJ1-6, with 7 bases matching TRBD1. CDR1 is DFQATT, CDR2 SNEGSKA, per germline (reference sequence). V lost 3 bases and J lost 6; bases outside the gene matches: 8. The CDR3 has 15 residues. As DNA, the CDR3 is TGCAGTGCTAGTGGGGCCGGGACAGTTAATTCACCCCTCCACTTT. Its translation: CSASGAGTVNSPLHF.

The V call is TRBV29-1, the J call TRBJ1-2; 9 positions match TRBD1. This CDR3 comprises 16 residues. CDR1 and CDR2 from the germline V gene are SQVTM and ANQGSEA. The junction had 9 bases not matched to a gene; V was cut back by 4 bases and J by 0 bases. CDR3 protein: CSVARRDREANYGYTF. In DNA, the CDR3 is TGCAGCGTTGCGCGCCGGGACAGGGAGGCTAACTATGGCTACACCTTC.

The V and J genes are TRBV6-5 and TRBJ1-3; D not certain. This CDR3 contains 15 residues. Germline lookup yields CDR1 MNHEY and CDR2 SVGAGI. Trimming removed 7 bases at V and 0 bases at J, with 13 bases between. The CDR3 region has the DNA TGTGCCAGCAACTCTGCAGGCAGCTCTGGAAACACCATATATTTT. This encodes CASNSAGSSGNTIYF.

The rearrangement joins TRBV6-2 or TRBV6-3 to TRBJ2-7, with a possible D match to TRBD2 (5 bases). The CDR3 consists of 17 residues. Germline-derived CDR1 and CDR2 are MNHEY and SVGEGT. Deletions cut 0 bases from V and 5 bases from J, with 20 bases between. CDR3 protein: CASSYSPTLGDRNEQYF. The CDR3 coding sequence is TGTGCCAGCAGTTACTCGCCAACGCTCGGGGATCGAAACGAGCAGTACTTC.

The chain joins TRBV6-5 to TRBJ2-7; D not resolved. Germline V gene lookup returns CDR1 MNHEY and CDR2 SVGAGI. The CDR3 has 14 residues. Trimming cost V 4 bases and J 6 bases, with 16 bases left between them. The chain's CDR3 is CASSFPGVHPEQYF. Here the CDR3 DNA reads TGTGCCAGCAGTTTTCCGGGTGTTCATCCCGAGCAGTACTTC.

CDR3 residues: CASTGTDSYEQYF. CDR3 coding DNA: TGTGCCAGCACCGGGACAGACTCCTACGAGCAGTACTTC. The rearrangement joins TRBV2 to TRBJ2-7, with 7 positions matching TRBD1. After removal of 7 bases from V and 0 bases from J, the junction contained 3 bases not matched to a gene. The CDR3 totals 13 residues. The V gene's germline CDR1 is SNHLY and CDR2 FYNNEI.

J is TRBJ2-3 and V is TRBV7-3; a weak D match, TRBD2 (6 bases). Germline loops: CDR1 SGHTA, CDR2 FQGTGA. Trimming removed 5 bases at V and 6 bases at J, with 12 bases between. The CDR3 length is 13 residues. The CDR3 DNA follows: TGTGCCAGCAGCACGGGACTGGGGGATACGCAGTATTTT. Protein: CASSTGLGDTQYF.

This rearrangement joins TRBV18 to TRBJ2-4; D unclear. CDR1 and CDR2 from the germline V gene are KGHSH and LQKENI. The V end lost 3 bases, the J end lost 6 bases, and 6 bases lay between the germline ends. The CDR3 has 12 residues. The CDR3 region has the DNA TGTGCCAGCTCACCTGACATAAACATTCAGTACTTC. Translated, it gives CASSPDINIQYF.

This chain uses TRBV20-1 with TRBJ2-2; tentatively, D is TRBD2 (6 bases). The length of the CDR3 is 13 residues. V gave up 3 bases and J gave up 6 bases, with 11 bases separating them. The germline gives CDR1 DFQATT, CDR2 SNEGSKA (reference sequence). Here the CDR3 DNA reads TGCAGTGCTAGTCCCAGGGAGGCCGGGGAGCTGTTTTTT. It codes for CSASPREAGELFF.

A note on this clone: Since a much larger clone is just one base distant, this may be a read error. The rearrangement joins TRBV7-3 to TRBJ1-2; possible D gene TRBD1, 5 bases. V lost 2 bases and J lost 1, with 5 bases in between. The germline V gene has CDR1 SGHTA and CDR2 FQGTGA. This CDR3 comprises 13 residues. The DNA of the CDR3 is TGTGCCAGCAGCTTAGACAGTAACTATGGCTACACCTTC. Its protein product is CASSLDSNYGYTF.

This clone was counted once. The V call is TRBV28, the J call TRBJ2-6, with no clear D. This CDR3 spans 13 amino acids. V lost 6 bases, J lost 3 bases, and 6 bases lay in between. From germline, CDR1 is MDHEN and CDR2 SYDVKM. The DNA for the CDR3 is TGTGCCAGCAGCCCTAGTGGGGCCAACGTCCTGACTTTC. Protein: CASSPSGANVLTF.

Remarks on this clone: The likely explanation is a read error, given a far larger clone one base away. The DNA of the CDR3 is TGTGCCAGCAGCCGTCTAGCGGGGGGCACAGATACGCAGTATTTT. This sequence encodes CASSRLAGGTDTQYF. The chain is built from TRBV14 and TRBJ2-3; TRBD2 matches at 10 bases. V shed 4 bases and J 1 base; nucleotides not matched to a gene: 2. This CDR3 spans 15 amino acids. Per the germline V gene, CDR1 is SGHDN and CDR2 is FVKESK.

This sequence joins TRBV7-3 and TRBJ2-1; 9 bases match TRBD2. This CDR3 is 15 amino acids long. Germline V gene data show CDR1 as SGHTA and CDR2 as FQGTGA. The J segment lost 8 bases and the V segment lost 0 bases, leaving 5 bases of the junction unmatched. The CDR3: CASSLTGGGAYEQFF. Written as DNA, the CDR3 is TGTGCCAGCAGCTTAACAGGCGGGGGGGCCTATGAGCAGTTCTTC.

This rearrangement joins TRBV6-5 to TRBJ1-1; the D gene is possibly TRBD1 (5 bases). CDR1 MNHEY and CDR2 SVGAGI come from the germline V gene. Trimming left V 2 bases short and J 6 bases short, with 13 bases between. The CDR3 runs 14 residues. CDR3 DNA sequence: TGTGCCAGCAGTTACGGCACAAGGGGCGCTGAAGCTTTCTTT. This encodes CASSYGTRGAEAFF.

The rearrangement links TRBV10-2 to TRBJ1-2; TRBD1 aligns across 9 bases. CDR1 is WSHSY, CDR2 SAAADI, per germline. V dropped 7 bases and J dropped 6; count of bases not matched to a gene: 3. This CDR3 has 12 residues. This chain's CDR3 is CASMWDRDGYTF. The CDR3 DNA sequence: TGCGCCAGCATGTGGGACAGGGATGGCTACACCTTC.

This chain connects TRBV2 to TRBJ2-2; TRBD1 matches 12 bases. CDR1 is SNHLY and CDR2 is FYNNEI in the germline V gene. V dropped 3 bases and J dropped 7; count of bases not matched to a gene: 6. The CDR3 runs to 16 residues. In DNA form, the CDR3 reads TGTGCCAGCAGTGATTTGGGACAGGGGGCCGGCGGGGAGCTGTTTTTT. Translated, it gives CASSDLGQGAGGELFF.

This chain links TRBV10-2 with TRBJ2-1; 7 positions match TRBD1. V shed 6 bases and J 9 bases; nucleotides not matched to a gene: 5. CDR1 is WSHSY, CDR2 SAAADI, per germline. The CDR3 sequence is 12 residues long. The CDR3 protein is CASRTGSSEQFF. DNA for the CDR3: TGCGCCAGCAGGACAGGGAGTAGTGAGCAGTTCTTC.

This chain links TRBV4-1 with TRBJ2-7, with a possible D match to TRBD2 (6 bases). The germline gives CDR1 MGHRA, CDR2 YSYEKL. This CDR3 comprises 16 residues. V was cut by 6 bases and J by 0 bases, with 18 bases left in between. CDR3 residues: CASRQSIGGISYEQYF. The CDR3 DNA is TGCGCCAGCAGGCAATCTATCGGGGGAATCTCCTACGAGCAGTACTTC.

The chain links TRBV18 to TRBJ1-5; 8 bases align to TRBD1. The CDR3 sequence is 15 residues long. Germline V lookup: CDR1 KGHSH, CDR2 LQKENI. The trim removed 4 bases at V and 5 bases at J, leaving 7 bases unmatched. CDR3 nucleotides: TGTGCCAGCTCACTTTACAGGGGGACCCATCAGCCCCAGCATTTT. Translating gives CASSLYRGTHQPQHF. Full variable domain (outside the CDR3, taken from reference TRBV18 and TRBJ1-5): NAGVMQNPRHLVRRRGQEARLRCSPMKGHSHVYWYRQLPEEGLKFMVYLQKENIIDESGMPKERFSAEFPKEGPSILRIQQVVRGDSAAYFCASSLYRGTHQPQHFGDGTRLSIL.

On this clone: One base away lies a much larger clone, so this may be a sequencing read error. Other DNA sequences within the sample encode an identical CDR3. CDR3 in DNA: TGTGCCAGCTCACCCCAGGGGGCGCTTGGCTACACCTTC. Encoded protein: CASSPQGALGYTF. V and J are TRBV18 and TRBJ1-2, with 8 bases matching TRBD1. Germline CDR1 reads KGHSH; CDR2 reads LQKENI. Trimming took 3 bases from V and 7 from J; bases not matched to a gene: 4. This CDR3 is built from 13 residues.

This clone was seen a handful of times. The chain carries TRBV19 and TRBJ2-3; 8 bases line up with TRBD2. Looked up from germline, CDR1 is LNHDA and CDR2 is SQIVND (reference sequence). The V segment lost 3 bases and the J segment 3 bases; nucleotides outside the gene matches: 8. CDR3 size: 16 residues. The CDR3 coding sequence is TGTGCCAGTAGTATCCTCCCGGGGGGGCGAACAGATACGCAGTATTTT. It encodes CASSILPGGRTDTQYF.

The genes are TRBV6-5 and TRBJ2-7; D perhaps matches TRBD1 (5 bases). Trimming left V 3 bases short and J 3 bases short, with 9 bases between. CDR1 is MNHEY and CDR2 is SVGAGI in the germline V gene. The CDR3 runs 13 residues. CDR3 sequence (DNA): TGTGCCAGCAGTTATGCAGGGCACTACGAGCAGTACTTC. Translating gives CASSYAGHYEQYF.

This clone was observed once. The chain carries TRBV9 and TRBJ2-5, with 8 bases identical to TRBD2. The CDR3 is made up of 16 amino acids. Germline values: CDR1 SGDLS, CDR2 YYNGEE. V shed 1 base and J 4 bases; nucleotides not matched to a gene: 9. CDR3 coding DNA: TGTGCCAGCAGCGTATCCCAGCGGGGGTGGGGAGAGACCCAGTACTTC. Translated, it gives CASSVSQRGWGETQYF.

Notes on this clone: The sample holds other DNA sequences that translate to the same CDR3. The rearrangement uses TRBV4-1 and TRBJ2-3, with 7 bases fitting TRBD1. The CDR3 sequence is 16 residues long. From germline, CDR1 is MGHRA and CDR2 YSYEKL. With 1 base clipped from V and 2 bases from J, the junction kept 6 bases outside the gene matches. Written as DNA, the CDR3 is TGCGCCAGCAGCCAAGCGACAGGGCCGGACACAGATACGCAGTATTTT. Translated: CASSQATGPDTDTQYF.

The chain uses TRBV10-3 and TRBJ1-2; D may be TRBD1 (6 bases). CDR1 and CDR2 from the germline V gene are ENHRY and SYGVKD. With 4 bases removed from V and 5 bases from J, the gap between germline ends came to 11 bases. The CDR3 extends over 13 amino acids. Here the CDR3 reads CAISGTEEYGYTF. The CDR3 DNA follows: TGTGCCATCAGTGGGACAGAAGAATATGGCTACACCTTC.

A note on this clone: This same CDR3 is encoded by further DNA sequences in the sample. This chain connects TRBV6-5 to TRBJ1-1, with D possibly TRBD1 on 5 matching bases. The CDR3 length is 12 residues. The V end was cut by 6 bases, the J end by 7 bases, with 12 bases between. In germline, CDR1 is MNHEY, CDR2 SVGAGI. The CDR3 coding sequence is TGTGCCAGCAGCCCCCGGGGACTTGAAGCTTTCTTT. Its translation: CASSPRGLEAFF.